Each of the 4 T cell receptor beta chains below was sequenced from the same sample in a study of cytomegalovirus exposure and HLA in healthy donors. The method was immunoSEQ multiplex PCR; TCRdb's version includes in-frame clones alone and lacks a portion of them. The sample includes fewer than 250,000 clones, about 82% of them seen just once. Sequences were obtained from PBMCs. These receptor sequences come from a woman aged 18-29 years in good health and CMV-seronegative.

This clone was observed a few times. This chain connects TRBV2 to TRBJ1-6; tentative D call: TRBD1 (6 bases). CDR1 is SNHLY, CDR2 FYNNEI, per germline. This CDR3 has 13 amino acids. V gave up 7 bases and J gave up 4 bases, with 8 bases separating them. The CDR3, as DNA: TGTGCCAGCACAGGGGAATATAATTCACCCCTCCACTTT. This translates into CASTGEYNSPLHF.

V gene TRBV27 combines with J gene TRBJ2-1, with TRBD1 identical over 10 bases. Germline CDR1 and CDR2: MNHEY and SMNVEV (reference sequence). The CDR3 extends over 15 amino acids. V lost 6 bases to trimming and J lost 8 bases; unmatched junction nucleotides: 10. CDR3 nucleotides: TGTGCCAGCAGACTAGGGACAGGGGCTCGGGATGAGCAGTTCTTC. Protein sequence: CASRLGTGARDEQFF.

The gene calls are TRBV5-6 and TRBJ2-1; 9 nucleotides align to TRBD2. This CDR3 has 18 residues. V was clipped by 0 bases and J by 8 bases; unmatched bases: 15. The germline gives CDR1 SGHDT, CDR2 YYEEEE. Written as DNA, the CDR3 is TGTGCCAGCAGCTTGGCGGCTAGCGGGGCCCTCCCTGGGGATGAGCAGTTCTTC. Its translation: CASSLAASGALPGDEQFF.

The V call is TRBV7-3, the J call TRBJ2-3; perhaps TRBD2 as D (5 bases). Trimming cost V 3 bases and J 7 bases, with 11 bases left between them. The CDR3 consists of 13 residues. From germline, CDR1 is SGHTA and CDR2 FQGTGA. Written as DNA, the CDR3 is TGTGCCAGCAGCTTCGGGCAGCGGAATACGCAGTATTTT. Translated: CASSFGQRNTQYF.